These 18 T cell receptor beta chains originate from one sample sequenced in a study of blood T cell repertoires in COVID-19. TCRdb's copy holds only in-frame clones and misses some; the assay was immunoSEQ multiplex PCR. The table lists 300,000 to 450,000 clones, more than 80% of them singletons. Input material: peripheral blood. These receptors were collected from a woman aged 25 to 39 with COVID-19, enrolled during active disease.

The chain couples TRBV2 to TRBJ2-7; D might be TRBD1 (5 bases). The CDR3 contains 11 residues. Per germline, CDR1 SNHLY and CDR2 FYNNEI. Trimming pared 4 bases from V and 7 bases from J, leaving 8 bases between. The CDR3: CASSGGREQYV. The CDR3 DNA reads as TGTGCCAGCAGTGGGGGCCGTGAGCAGTACGTC.

The chain uses TRBV13 and TRBJ2-2, with 14 positions matching TRBD2. Trimming removed 5 bases from V and 7 bases from J; junction bases left unmatched: 6. The CDR3 is made up of 16 amino acids. The V gene's germline CDR1 is PRHDT and CDR2 FYEKMQ (reference sequence). The CDR3 DNA follows: TGTGCCAGCAGCCAGGGACTAGCGGGAGAAGGCGGGGAGCTGTTTTTT. It encodes CASSQGLAGEGGELFF. The full variable domain, in which reference TRBV13 and TRBJ2-2 provide the parts outside the CDR3, is AAGVIQSPRHLIKEKRETATLKCYPIPRHDTVYWYQQGPGQDPQFLISFYEKMQSDKGSIPDRFSAQQFSDYHSELNMSSLELGDSALYFCASSQGLAGEGGELFFGEGSRLTVL.

This sequence joins TRBV18 and TRBJ1-5; possible D gene TRBD1, 5 bases. CDR1 is KGHSH, CDR2 LQKENI, per germline. The CDR3 is 13 amino acids. V shed 5 bases and J shed 4 bases, with 9 bases lying between them. CDR3 DNA: TGTGCCAGCTCAGCACAGGAGAATCAGCCCCAGCATTTT. Residues: CASSAQENQPQHF.

The chain recombines TRBV4-3 with TRBJ2-7; the D gene is possibly TRBD1 (5 bases). V was cut by 3 bases and J by 2 bases, with 11 bases left in between. This CDR3 is 14 amino acids long. Looked up from germline, CDR1 is LGHNA and CDR2 is YSLEER. CDR3 coding DNA: TGCGCCAGCAGCCAGACAGTCAGCCCCTACGAGCAGTACTTC. Its translation is CASSQTVSPYEQYF.

The gene calls are TRBV5-1 and TRBJ2-1, with D perhaps TRBD2 (7 bases). The length of the CDR3 is 15 residues. Trimming shortened V by 5 bases and J by 2 bases, and 14 bases separated the two germline ends. The germline V gene has CDR1 SGHRS and CDR2 YFSETQ. Here the CDR3 reads CASRDRGDTYNEQFF. CDR3 DNA sequence: TGCGCCAGCAGGGACCGGGGGGACACCTACAATGAGCAGTTCTTC.

The chain couples TRBV18 to TRBJ2-7; 7 nucleotides match TRBD1. The V segment lost 3 bases and the J segment 3 bases; nucleotides outside the gene matches: 2. CDR1 is KGHSH, CDR2 LQKENI, per germline. The CDR3 runs 13 residues. CDR3 sequence reads: CASSPGTDYEQYF. The DNA of the CDR3 is TGTGCCAGCTCACCCGGGACAGACTACGAGCAGTACTTC. Full variable domain (remainder filled in from reference TRBV18 and TRBJ2-7): NAGVMQNPRHLVRRRGQEARLRCSPMKGHSHVYWYRQLPEEGLKFMVYLQKENIIDESGMPKERFSAEFPKEGPSILRIQQVVRGDSAAYFCASSPGTDYEQYFGPGTRLTVT.

The V gene is TRBV2, the J gene TRBJ1-5, with 7 bases lining up with TRBD1. V was pared by 5 bases and J by 0 bases, with 7 bases of the junction left unmatched. This CDR3 is 16 amino acids long. Germline CDR1 SNHLY, CDR2 FYNNEI. The CDR3 nucleotides read TGTGCCAGCAGTCAGGAGGGGGCGGCTAGCAATCAGCCCCAGCATTTT. Encoded protein: CASSQEGAASNQPQHF. The variable domain in full, with the rest retrieved from reference TRBV2 and TRBJ1-5, is EPEVTQTPSHQVTQMGQEVILRCVPISNHLYFYWYRQILGQKVEFLVSFYNNEISEKSEIFDDQFSVERPDGSNFTLKIRSTKLEDSAMYFCASSQEGAASNQPQHFGDGTRLSIL.

The chain combines TRBV7-8 with TRBJ2-7, with 10 bases identical to TRBD2. Germline loops: CDR1 SGHVS, CDR2 FQNEAQ. V lost 3 bases and J lost 3; bases outside the gene matches: 2. This CDR3 region has 14 residues. CDR3 bases: TGTGCCAGCAGCTTGGCTAGCGGGAGCTACGAGCAGTACGTC. Translated: CASSLASGSYEQYV.

V is TRBV7-9 and J is TRBJ1-1, with no clear D. Trimming removed 5 bases at V and 1 base at J, with 8 bases between. The V gene's germline CDR1 is SEHNR and CDR2 FQNEAQ (reference sequence). CDR3 length: 13 residues. CDR3 bases: TGTGCCAGCAGCCCCCCGGGGAACACTGAAGCTTTCTTT. It is translated as CASSPPGNTEAFF.

This clone was seen just once. Other nucleotide sequences from this sample produce the same CDR3. The rearrangement links TRBV18 to TRBJ2-3; TRBD2 aligns across 13 bases. The CDR3 sequence is 14 residues long. The germline V gene has CDR1 KGHSH and CDR2 LQKENI. The V gene end was trimmed by 3 bases and the J gene end by 6 bases; junction bases not matched to a gene: 0. The CDR3 reads CASSPGLAGDTQYF. In DNA form, the CDR3 reads TGTGCCAGCTCACCGGGACTAGCGGGGGATACGCAGTATTTT.

The chain carries TRBV6-2 or TRBV6-3 and TRBJ1-6; 7 bases align to TRBD1. The CDR3 is made up of 14 amino acids. V shed 5 bases and J 8 bases; nucleotides not matched to a gene: 6. Germline values: CDR1 MNHEY, CDR2 SVGEGT. The CDR3 is CASSQGQDDSPLHF. The CDR3 DNA reads TGTGCCAGCAGTCAAGGACAGGACGATTCACCCCTCCACTTT.

The CDR3 DNA sequence: TGTGCCAGTAATCAGGCCGGGGAGCTGTTTTTT. It translates to CASNQAGELFF. J is TRBJ2-2 and V is TRBV19; D not certain. Germline-derived CDR1 and CDR2 are LNHDA and SQIVND (reference sequence). This CDR3 contains 11 residues. V was trimmed by 7 bases and J by 6 bases, leaving 6 bases between them.

The chain links TRBV5-6 to TRBJ2-3; D perhaps matches TRBD2 (5 bases). This CDR3 has 19 amino acids. The V and J ends lost 3 bases and 2 bases respectively, with 25 bases between them. The germline gives CDR1 SGHDT, CDR2 YYEEEE. In DNA, the CDR3 is TGTGCCAGCAGCTCGCCGAACTTTGTGGACGGAGGCTTCACAGATACGCAGTATTTT. Encoded protein: CASSSPNFVDGGFTDTQYF.

In this sample, this clone turned up once. V is TRBV5-1 and J is TRBJ2-1; tentatively, D is TRBD1 (5 bases). The CDR3 has 15 amino acids. Per the germline V gene, CDR1 is SGHRS and CDR2 is YFSETQ. Trimming removed 1 base from V and 8 bases from J, with 16 bases in between. The CDR3 sequence: CASSLSVGRVDEQFF. The CDR3 DNA sequence: TGCGCCAGCAGCTTGTCCGTCGGCAGGGTCGATGAGCAGTTCTTC. The full variable domain, with the rest looked up from reference TRBV5-1 and TRBJ2-1, is KAGVTQTPRYLIKTRGQQVTLSCSPISGHRSVSWYQQTPGQGLQFLFEYFSETQRNKGNFPGRFSGRQFSNSRSEMNVSTLELGDSALYLCASSLSVGRVDEQFFGPGTRLTVL.

CDR3 in amino acids: CASSHTNEQYF. CDR3 DNA: TGTGCCAGCAGCCATACAAACGAGCAGTACTTC. The V and J genes are TRBV7-6 and TRBJ2-7, with no clear D. Trimming pared 5 bases from V and 5 bases from J, leaving 7 bases between. CDR1 is SGHVS, CDR2 FNYEAQ, per germline. The CDR3 extends over 11 amino acids. The entire variable domain, with the rest obtained from reference TRBV7-6 and TRBJ2-7, is as follows: GAGVSQSPRYKVTKRGQDVALRCDPISGHVSLYWYRQALGQGPEFLTYFNYEAQQDKSGLPNDRFSAERPEGSISTLTIQRTEQRDSAMYRCASSHTNEQYFGPGTRLTVT.

The chain carries TRBV15 and TRBJ1-1, with D maybe TRBD1 (5 bases). Looked up from germline, CDR1 is LNHNV and CDR2 is YYDKDF (reference sequence). The CDR3 consists of 16 residues. Trimming left V 0 bases short and J 4 bases short, with 15 bases between. The CDR3 is CATSRDRGIQSTEAFF. The CDR3 DNA is TGTGCCACCAGCAGAGATCGGGGGATCCAGAGCACTGAAGCTTTCTTT.

This clone was seen a single time. This sequence joins TRBV9 and TRBJ2-1; D might be TRBD2 (6 bases). This CDR3 contains 15 residues. The germline V and J ends were trimmed by 5 bases and 3 bases, with 15 bases remaining between them. CDR1 and CDR2 from the germline V gene are SGDLS and YYNGEE. The CDR3 loop reads CASSLAGLYYNEQFF. CDR3 in DNA: TGTGCCAGCAGTTTGGCGGGACTCTACTACAATGAGCAGTTCTTC.

This chain uses TRBV9 with TRBJ2-3; TRBD2 matches at 16 bases. Germline loops: CDR1 SGDLS, CDR2 YYNGEE. J lost 4 bases, V lost 0 bases, and 8 bases had no gene match. This CDR3 has 19 residues. This CDR3 is CASSVEAGTSGRVADTQYF. The CDR3 nucleotides are TGTGCCAGCAGCGTAGAAGCCGGGACTAGCGGGAGGGTGGCAGATACGCAGTATTTT. The whole variable domain, remainder taken from reference TRBV9 and TRBJ2-3, is DSGVTQTPKHLITATGQRVTLRCSPRSGDLSVYWYQQSLDQGLQFLIQYYNGEERAKGNILERFSAQQFPDLHSELNLSSLELGDSALYFCASSVEAGTSGRVADTQYFGPGTRLTVL.